This T cell receptor beta chain was sequenced in a study of T cells after posttransplantation cyclophosphamide. Broader study findings: TRB clonality was highly associated with recipient CMV seropositivity and reactivation. TRB overlap between skin or GI tissue T cells and blood was limited.

V lost 3 bases and J lost 5; bases outside the gene matches: 4. The CDR3 length is 14 residues. Germline lookup yields CDR1 GTSNPN and CDR2 SVGIG (reference sequence). Concerning this clone: Its antigen is not known.

Clones were sequenced by immunoSEQ multiplex PCR, and TCRdb holds only the in-frame ones, with some missing. The repertoire holds about 42,000 clones, 90% seen once, with 2% to 2.5% in the top ten. Treatment was busulfan-fludarabine conditioning, a marrow graft, and cyclophosphamide on days +3 and +4. The specimen comprised PBMCs, sampled 62 days after allogeneic stem cell transplant with posttransplant cyclophosphamide. The chain links TRBV30 to TRBJ1-6, with 7 positions matching TRBD1. This clonotype originated in a male patient aged 60-69 years who received an allogeneic stem cell transplant from a related donor and was CMV-positive. Some of the T cells might come from the graft donor. The CDR3 here is CAWRRQGDNSPLHF. CDR3 in DNA: TGTGCCTGGAGGAGACAGGGTGATAATTCACCCCTCCACTTT.